The rows below give T cell receptor beta chains drawn from one sample of a study of response to subunit inactivated influenza vaccine. TCRdb itself ran the RT-PCR reads through MiXCR, one entry per CDR3 protein. The sample shows 550,000 to 800,000 distinct CDR3 sequences, 15% to 19% of them seen only once. The specimen was PBMCs from blood, collected 11 to 12 days after vaccination. These receptors were taken from a man aged 50-60 years who received an inactivated influenza vaccine. The CDR3 runs from the conserved cysteine through the conserved F or W. Each record gives: J gene, V gene, D gene, clone size, CDR3 DNA, CDR3 protein. The D gene is left open where the match is weak. Size is stated for part of the rows, as once, few or many counts, or as a class when the clone is expanded.

J gene: TRBJ2-1
V gene: TRBV5-5
D gene: NA
clone size: few
CDR3 DNA: TGTGCCAGCAGCTTGAGTCTTGAGCAGTTCTTC
CDR3 protein: CASSLSLEQFF

J gene: TRBJ1-5
V gene: TRBV12-3/TRBV12-4
D gene: NA
clone size: NA
CDR3 DNA: TGTGCCAGCAGTTTCTCGGGGAATAGCAATCAGCCCCAGCATTTT
CDR3 protein: CASSFSGNSNQPQHF

J gene: TRBJ2-5
V gene: TRBV29-1
D gene: NA
clone size: NA
CDR3 DNA: TGCAGCGTTGGGGACGAGACCCAGTACTTC
CDR3 protein: CSVGDETQYF

J gene: TRBJ1-2
V gene: TRBV7-9
D gene: NA
clone size: few
CDR3 DNA: TGTGCCAGCAGCCCAGGACAGCCGATCTATGGCTACACCTTC
CDR3 protein: CASSPGQPIYGYTF

J gene: TRBJ2-7
V gene: TRBV29-1
D gene: NA
clone size: many
CDR3 DNA: TGCAGCGCGGAAACGGGGGAAGCCTACGAGCAGTACTTC
CDR3 protein: CSAETGEAYEQYF

J gene: TRBJ2-7
V gene: TRBV5-6
D gene: NA
clone size: few
CDR3 DNA: TGTGCCAGCAGCTTGGAGCTTAACGAGCAGTACTTC
CDR3 protein: CASSLELNEQYF

J gene: TRBJ2-5
V gene: TRBV12-3/TRBV12-4
D gene: TRBD2
clone size: few
CDR3 DNA: TGTGCCAGCAGTTTGCCTAGCGGGAGCCAAGAGACCCAGTACTTC
CDR3 protein: CASSLPSGSQETQYF

J gene: TRBJ2-1
V gene: TRBV6-2/TRBV6-3
D gene: TRBD2
clone size: few
CDR3 DNA: TGTGCCAGCAGTCAACTAGCGGGACCGAACAATGAGCAGTTCTTC
CDR3 protein: CASSQLAGPNNEQFF

J gene: TRBJ2-3
V gene: TRBV7-9
D gene: NA
clone size: many
CDR3 DNA: TGTGCCAGCAGCTCAGGGTTCACAGGCAGCACAGATACGCAGTATTTT
CDR3 protein: CASSSGFTGSTDTQYF

J gene: TRBJ1-1
V gene: TRBV5-1
D gene: TRBD1
clone size: NA
CDR3 DNA: TGCGCCAGCAGCTTGGAAACAGGGGTATTTACTGAAGCTTTCTTT
CDR3 protein: CASSLETGVFTEAFF

J gene: TRBJ2-5
V gene: TRBV3-1
D gene: TRBD2
clone size: few
CDR3 DNA: TGTGCCAGCAGCCGAGCGGGGGAAGAGACCCAGTACTTC
CDR3 protein: CASSRAGEETQYF

J gene: TRBJ2-1
V gene: TRBV7-8
D gene: TRBD2
clone size: few
CDR3 DNA: TGTGCCAGCAGCTTAGTATGGCGGGGGGGCGAAAATGAGCAGTTCTTC
CDR3 protein: CASSLVWRGGENEQFF

J gene: TRBJ2-7
V gene: TRBV5-1
D gene: TRBD1
clone size: few
CDR3 DNA: TGCGCCAGCAGCATTTCGACAGGGGATCTCTACGAGCAGTACTTC
CDR3 protein: CASSISTGDLYEQYF

J gene: TRBJ2-1
V gene: TRBV6-1
D gene: NA
clone size: few
CDR3 DNA: TGTGCCAGCACCCCTAGGGCGCCCTACAATGAGCAGTTCTTC
CDR3 protein: CASTPRAPYNEQFF

J gene: TRBJ2-7
V gene: TRBV6-5
D gene: NA
clone size: few
CDR3 DNA: TGTGCCAGCAGTTACTGGGTGGCAGAACCCTACGAGCAGTACTTC
CDR3 protein: CASSYWVAEPYEQYF

J gene: TRBJ2-1
V gene: TRBV19
D gene: NA
clone size: few
CDR3 DNA: TGTGCCAGTAGTGCGGCGAATGAGCAGTTCTTC
CDR3 protein: CASSAANEQFF

J gene: TRBJ2-1
V gene: TRBV6-1
D gene: NA
clone size: NA
CDR3 DNA: TGTGCCAGCAGCAGAGAGCAGAGCTCCTACAATGAGCAGTTCTTC
CDR3 protein: CASSREQSSYNEQFF

J gene: TRBJ2-7
V gene: TRBV19
D gene: NA
clone size: NA
CDR3 DNA: TGTGCCAGTAGTATAGATGATTGGAGAGGATCTACCTACGAGCAGTACTTC
CDR3 protein: CASSIDDWRGSTYEQYF

J gene: TRBJ2-2
V gene: TRBV6-4
D gene: NA
clone size: NA
CDR3 DNA: TGTGCCAGCAGGGACGTAAACACCGGGGAGCTGTTTTTT
CDR3 protein: CASRDVNTGELFF

J gene: TRBJ2-7
V gene: TRBV5-1
D gene: NA
clone size: NA
CDR3 DNA: TGCGCCAGCAGCCTCTCGGGCCATCGCTCCTACGAGCAGTACTTC
CDR3 protein: CASSLSGHRSYEQYF

J gene: TRBJ2-3
V gene: TRBV6-1
D gene: TRBD1
clone size: many
CDR3 DNA: TGTGCCAGTAGGGACAGGGGGCGGACAGATACGCAGTATTTT
CDR3 protein: CASRDRGRTDTQYF

J gene: TRBJ1-6
V gene: TRBV3-1
D gene: NA
clone size: NA
CDR3 DNA: TGTGCCAGCAGCCAGCGGACAGCCATCTATAATTCACCCCTCCACTTT
CDR3 protein: CASSQRTAIYNSPLHF

J gene: TRBJ1-1
V gene: TRBV20-1
D gene: NA
clone size: NA
CDR3 DNA: TGCAGTGCTAAAACTATAGACCATGAAGCTTTCTTT
CDR3 protein: CSAKTIDHEAFF

J gene: TRBJ2-5
V gene: TRBV12-3/TRBV12-4
D gene: NA
clone size: NA
CDR3 DNA: TGTGCCAGCAGTGGGGACTCCGGGACCCAGTACTTC
CDR3 protein: CASSGDSGTQYF

J gene: TRBJ2-7
V gene: TRBV5-1
D gene: TRBD2
clone size: NA
CDR3 DNA: TGCGCCAGCAGCGGGACTAGCGGGGCCGGAGAGCAGTACTTC
CDR3 protein: CASSGTSGAGEQYF

J gene: TRBJ2-1
V gene: TRBV27
D gene: NA
clone size: NA
CDR3 DNA: TGTGCCAGCAGGAGGGCCGAGGCCGGCGCATACAATGAGCAGTTCTTC
CDR3 protein: CASRRAEAGAYNEQFF

J gene: TRBJ1-2
V gene: TRBV5-1
D gene: NA
clone size: many
CDR3 DNA: TGCGCCAGCAGCTGGGACACCAACTATGGCTACACCTTC
CDR3 protein: CASSWDTNYGYTF

J gene: TRBJ2-6
V gene: TRBV30
D gene: NA
clone size: few
CDR3 DNA: TGTGCCTGGGGGCAGGATTTCTCTGGGGCCAACGTCCTGACTTTC
CDR3 protein: CAWGQDFSGANVLTF

J gene: TRBJ1-4
V gene: TRBV11-1
D gene: NA
clone size: NA
CDR3 DNA: TGTGCCAGCAGCGACAGTCACGGTAATGAAAAACTGTTTTTT
CDR3 protein: CASSDSHGNEKLFF

J gene: TRBJ1-2
V gene: TRBV12-3/TRBV12-4
D gene: NA
clone size: few
CDR3 DNA: TGTGCCAGCAGTTCGGGAGCCTATGGCTACACCTTC
CDR3 protein: CASSSGAYGYTF

J gene: TRBJ1-5
V gene: TRBV20-1
D gene: TRBD1
clone size: NA
CDR3 DNA: TGCAGTGCTACGGACAGGGATTATTCCAATCAGCCCCAGCATTTT
CDR3 protein: CSATDRDYSNQPQHF

J gene: TRBJ2-3
V gene: TRBV7-2
D gene: NA
clone size: NA
CDR3 DNA: TGTGCCAGCAGCCCTACAGGGAGTTACACAGATACGCAGTATTTT
CDR3 protein: CASSPTGSYTDTQYF

J gene: TRBJ2-7
V gene: TRBV5-1
D gene: NA
clone size: NA
CDR3 DNA: TGCGCCTGCAGCTTGTACAGCTCCTACGAGCAGTACTTC
CDR3 protein: CACSLYSSYEQYF

J gene: TRBJ2-3
V gene: TRBV12-3/TRBV12-4
D gene: TRBD2
clone size: few
CDR3 DNA: TGTGCCAGCAGACGTAGCGGGGGGTCCACAGATACGCAGTATTTT
CDR3 protein: CASRRSGGSTDTQYF

J gene: TRBJ2-1
V gene: TRBV29-1
D gene: TRBD1
clone size: NA
CDR3 DNA: TGCAGCGTTGGCTTCGGGACAGGGAACAATGAGCAGTTCTTC
CDR3 protein: CSVGFGTGNNEQFF